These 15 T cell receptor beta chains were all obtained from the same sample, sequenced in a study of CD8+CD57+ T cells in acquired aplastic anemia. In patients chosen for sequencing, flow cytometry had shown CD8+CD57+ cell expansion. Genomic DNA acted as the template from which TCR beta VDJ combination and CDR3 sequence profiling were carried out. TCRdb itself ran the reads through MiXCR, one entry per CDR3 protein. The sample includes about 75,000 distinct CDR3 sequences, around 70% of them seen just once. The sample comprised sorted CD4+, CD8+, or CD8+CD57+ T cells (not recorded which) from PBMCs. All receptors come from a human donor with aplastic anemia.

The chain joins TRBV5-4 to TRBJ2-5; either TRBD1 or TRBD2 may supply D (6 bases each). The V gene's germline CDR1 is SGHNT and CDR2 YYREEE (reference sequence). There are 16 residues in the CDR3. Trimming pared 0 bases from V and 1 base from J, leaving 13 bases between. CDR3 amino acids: CASSLASKGGQETQYF. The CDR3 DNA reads TGTGCCAGCAGCTTGGCGTCGAAGGGGGGCCAAGAGACCCAGTACTTC.

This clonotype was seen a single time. CDR3: CSVEVLAGGHLFF. The CDR3 DNA reads as TGCAGCGTTGAAGTCCTAGCGGGGGGCCATCTGTTCTTC. The chain carries TRBV29-1 and TRBJ2-1, with 11 bases fitting TRBD2. The V gene end was trimmed by 1 base and the J gene end by 15 bases; junction bases not matched to a gene: 8. Germline CDR1 is SQVTM and CDR2 is ANQGSEA. The CDR3 length is 13 residues.

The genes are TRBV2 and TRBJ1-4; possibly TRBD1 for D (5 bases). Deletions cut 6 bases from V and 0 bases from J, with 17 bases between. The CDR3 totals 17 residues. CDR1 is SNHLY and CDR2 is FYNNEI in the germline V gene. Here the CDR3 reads CASSAPQQGATNEKLFF. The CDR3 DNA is TGTGCCAGCAGCGCCCCACAGCAGGGTGCAACTAATGAAAAACTGTTTTTT.

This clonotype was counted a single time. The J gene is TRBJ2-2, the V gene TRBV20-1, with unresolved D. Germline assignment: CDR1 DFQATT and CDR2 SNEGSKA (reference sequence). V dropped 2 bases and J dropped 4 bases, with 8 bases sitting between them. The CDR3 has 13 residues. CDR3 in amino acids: CSARMVTTGELFF. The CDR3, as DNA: TGCAGTGCTAGAATGGTTACCACCGGGGAGCTGTTTTTT.

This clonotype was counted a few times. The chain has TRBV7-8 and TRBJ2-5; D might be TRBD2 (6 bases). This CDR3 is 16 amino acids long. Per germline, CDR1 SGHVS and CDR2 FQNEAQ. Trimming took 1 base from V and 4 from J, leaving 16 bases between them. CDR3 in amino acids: CASSLGLAINGETQYF. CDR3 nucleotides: TGTGCCAGCAGCTTAGGCCTAGCGATCAATGGAGAGACCCAGTACTTC.

CDR3 sequence reads: CATSRSDRGGTEAFF. The CDR3 nucleotides are TGTGCCACCAGCAGATCCGACAGGGGAGGCACTGAAGCTTTCTTT. This chain connects TRBV15 to TRBJ1-1, with 8 bases identical to TRBD1. Germline V gene sequence: CDR1 LNHNV, CDR2 YYDKDF (reference sequence). Germline trimming cut 2 bases from V and 4 bases from J; bases unmatched to any gene: 6. This CDR3 contains 15 residues.

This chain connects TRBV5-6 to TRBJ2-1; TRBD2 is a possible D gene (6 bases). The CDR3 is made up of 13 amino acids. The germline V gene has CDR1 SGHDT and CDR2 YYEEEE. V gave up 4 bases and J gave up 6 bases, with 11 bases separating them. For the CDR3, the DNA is TGTGCCAGCAGCCCCGGCGGGGCCAATGAGCAGTTCTTC. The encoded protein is CASSPGGANEQFF.

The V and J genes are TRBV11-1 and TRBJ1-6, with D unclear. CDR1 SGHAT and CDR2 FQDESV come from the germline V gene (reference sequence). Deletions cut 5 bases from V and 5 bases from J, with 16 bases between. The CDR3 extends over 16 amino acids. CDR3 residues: CASSPSIGANNSPLHF. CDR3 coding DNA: TGTGCCAGCAGCCCCTCCATAGGAGCCAATAATTCACCCCTCCACTTT.

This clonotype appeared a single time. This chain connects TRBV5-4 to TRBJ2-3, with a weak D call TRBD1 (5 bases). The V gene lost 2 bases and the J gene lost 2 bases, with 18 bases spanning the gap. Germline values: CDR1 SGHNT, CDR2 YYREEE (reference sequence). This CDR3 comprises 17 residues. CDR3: CASSLTATDASTDTQYF. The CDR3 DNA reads TGTGCCAGCAGCTTAACCGCGACAGATGCTTCCACAGATACGCAGTATTTT.

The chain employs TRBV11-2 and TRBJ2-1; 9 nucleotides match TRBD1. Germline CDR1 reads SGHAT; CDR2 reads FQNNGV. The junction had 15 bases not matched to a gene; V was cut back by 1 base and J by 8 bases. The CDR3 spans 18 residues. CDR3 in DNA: TGTGCCAGCAGCTTAGCTCTCTGGGGACAGGGAATTCGGGATGAGCAGTTCTTC. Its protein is CASSLALWGQGIRDEQFF.

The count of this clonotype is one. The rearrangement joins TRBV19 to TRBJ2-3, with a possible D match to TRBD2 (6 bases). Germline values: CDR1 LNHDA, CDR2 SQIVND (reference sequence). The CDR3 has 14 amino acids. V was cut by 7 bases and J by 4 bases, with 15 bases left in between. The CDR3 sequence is CASKEGGDADTQYF. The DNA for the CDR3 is TGTGCCAGTAAGGAAGGCGGGGACGCAGATACGCAGTATTTT.

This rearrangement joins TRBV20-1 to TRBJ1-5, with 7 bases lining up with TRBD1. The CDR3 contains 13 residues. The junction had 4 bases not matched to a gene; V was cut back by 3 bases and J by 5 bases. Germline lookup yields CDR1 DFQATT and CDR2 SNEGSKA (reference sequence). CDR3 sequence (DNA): TGCAGTGCTAGCGGACAGGCTTATCAGCCCCAGCATTTT. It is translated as CSASGQAYQPQHF.

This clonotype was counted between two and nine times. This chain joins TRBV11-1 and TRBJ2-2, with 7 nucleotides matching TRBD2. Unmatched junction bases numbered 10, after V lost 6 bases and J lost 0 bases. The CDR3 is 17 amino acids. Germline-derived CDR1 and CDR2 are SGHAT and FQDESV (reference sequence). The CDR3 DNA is TGTGCCAGCAGTCTTCTGGGGCGGGGGACGAACACCGGGGAGCTGTTTTTT. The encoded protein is CASSLLGRGTNTGELFF.

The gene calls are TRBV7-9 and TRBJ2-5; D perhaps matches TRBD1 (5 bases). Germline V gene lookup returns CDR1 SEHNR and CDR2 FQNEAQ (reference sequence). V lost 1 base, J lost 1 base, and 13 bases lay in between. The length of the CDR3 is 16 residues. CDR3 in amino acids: CASSLGIIDSQETQYF. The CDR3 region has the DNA TGTGCCAGCAGCTTAGGGATTATCGACAGCCAAGAGACCCAGTACTTC.

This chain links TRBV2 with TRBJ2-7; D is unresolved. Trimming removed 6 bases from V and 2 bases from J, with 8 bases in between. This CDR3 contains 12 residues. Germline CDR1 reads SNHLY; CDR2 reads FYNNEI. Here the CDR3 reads CASSPGPYEQYF. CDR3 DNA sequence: TGTGCCAGCAGCCCTGGGCCCTACGAGCAGTACTTC.